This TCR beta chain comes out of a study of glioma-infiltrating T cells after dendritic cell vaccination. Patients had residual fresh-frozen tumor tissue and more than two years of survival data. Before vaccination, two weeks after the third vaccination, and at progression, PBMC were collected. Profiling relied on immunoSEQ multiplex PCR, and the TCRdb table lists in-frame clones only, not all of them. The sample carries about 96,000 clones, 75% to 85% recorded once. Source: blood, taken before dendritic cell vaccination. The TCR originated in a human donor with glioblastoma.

The CDR3 sequence is CASSQPGQVSYEQYF. CDR3 bases: TGCGCCAGCAGCCAGCCGGGACAGGTCTCCTACGAGCAGTACTTC. This chain uses TRBV4-1 with TRBJ2-7, with 8 nucleotides matching TRBD1. The junction had 4 bases not matched to a gene; V was cut back by 3 bases and J by 0 bases. The CDR3 has 15 amino acids. CDR1 and CDR2 from the germline V gene are MGHRA and YSYEKL.